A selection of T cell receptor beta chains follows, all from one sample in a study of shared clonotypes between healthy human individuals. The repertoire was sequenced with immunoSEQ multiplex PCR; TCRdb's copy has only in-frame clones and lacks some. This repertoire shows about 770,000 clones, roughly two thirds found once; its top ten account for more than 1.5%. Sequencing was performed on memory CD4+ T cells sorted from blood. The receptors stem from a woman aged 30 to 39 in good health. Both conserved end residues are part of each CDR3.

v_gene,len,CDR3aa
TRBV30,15,CAWSVSGRGRTPLHF
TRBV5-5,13,CASSLRGFYEQYF
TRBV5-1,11,CASSLRTDQYF
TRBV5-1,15,CASSPGPSGTGELFF
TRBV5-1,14,CASSTGDRTDTQYF
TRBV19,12,CASSMRGATQYF
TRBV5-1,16,CASSPGLAGKRDEQFF
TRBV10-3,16,CAITDTSGRRYNEQFF
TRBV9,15,CASSDGDPDSDEQFF
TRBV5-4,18,CASSLRGLAAGSYNEQFF
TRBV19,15,CASSADRDRRNEQFF
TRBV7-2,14,CASSPGQTNYGYTF
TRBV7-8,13,CASSYKTTGELFF
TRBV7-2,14,CASSLDGRAGEQFF